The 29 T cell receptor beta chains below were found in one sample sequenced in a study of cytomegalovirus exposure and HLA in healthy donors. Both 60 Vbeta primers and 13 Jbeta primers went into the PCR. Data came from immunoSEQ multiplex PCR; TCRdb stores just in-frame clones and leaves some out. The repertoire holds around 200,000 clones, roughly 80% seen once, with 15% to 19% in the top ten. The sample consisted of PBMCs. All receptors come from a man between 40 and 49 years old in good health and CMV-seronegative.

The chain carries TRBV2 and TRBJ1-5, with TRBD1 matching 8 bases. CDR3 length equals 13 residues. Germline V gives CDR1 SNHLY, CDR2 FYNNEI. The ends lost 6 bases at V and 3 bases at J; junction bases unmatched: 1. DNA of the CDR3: TGTGCCAGCAGGCAGGGGGCCAATCAGCCCCAGCATTTT. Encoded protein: CASRQGANQPQHF.

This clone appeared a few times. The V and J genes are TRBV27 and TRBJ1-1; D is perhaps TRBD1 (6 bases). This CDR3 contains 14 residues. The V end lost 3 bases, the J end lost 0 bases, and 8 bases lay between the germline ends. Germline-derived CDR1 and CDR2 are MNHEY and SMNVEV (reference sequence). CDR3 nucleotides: TGTGCCAGCAGTTTCCAGGGGCTGAACACTGAAGCTTTCTTT. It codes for CASSFQGLNTEAFF.

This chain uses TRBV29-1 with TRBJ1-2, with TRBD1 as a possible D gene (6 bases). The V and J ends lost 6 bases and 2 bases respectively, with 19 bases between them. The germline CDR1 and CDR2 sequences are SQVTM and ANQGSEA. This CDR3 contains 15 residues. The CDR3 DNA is TGCAGCGTCCATACCTTTTACAGGGAAAACTATGGCTACACCTTC. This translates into CSVHTFYRENYGYTF. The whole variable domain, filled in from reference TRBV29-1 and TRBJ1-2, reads SAVISQKPSRDICQRGTSLTIQCQVDSQVTMMFWYRQQPGQSLTLIATANQGSEATYESGFVIDKFPISRPNLTFSTLTVSNMSPEDSSIYLCSVHTFYRENYGYTFGSGTRLTVV.

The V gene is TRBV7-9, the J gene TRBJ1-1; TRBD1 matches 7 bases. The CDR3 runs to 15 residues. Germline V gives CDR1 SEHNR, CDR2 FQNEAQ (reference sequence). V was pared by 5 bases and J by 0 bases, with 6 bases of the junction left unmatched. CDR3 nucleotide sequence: TGTGCCAGCAGCCCGCCGACAGGGTTGAACACTGAAGCTTTCTTT. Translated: CASSPPTGLNTEAFF. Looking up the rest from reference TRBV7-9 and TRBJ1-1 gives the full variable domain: DTGVSQNPRHKITKRGQNVTFRCDPISEHNRLYWYRQTLGQGPEFLTYFQNEAQLEKSRLLSDRFSAERPKGSFSTLEIQRTEQGDSAMYLCASSPPTGLNTEAFFGQGTRLTVV.

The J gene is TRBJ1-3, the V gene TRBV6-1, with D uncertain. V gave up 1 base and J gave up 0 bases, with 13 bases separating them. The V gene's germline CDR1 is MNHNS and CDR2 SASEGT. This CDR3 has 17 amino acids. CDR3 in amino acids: CASSEVVAGGSGNTIYF. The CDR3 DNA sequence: TGTGCCAGCAGTGAAGTCGTTGCGGGAGGCTCTGGAAACACCATATATTTT.

The CDR3: CASESRAGGDQETQYF. The CDR3 DNA reads TGTGCCAGCGAGTCTAGAGCGGGAGGGGATCAAGAGACCCAGTACTTC. This chain uses TRBV2 with TRBJ2-5; 10 positions match TRBD2. Trimming at V came to 8 bases and at J to 2 bases, leaving 11 bases not matched to a gene. The CDR3 has 16 amino acids. Germline CDR1 SNHLY, CDR2 FYNNEI.

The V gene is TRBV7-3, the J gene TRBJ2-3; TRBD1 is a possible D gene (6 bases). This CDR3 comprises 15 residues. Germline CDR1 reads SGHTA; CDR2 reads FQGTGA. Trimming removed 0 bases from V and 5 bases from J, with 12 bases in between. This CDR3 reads CASSLTRDKVDTQYF. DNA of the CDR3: TGTGCCAGCAGCTTAACTAGGGACAAAGTAGATACGCAGTATTTT.

This CDR3 reads CASKPGTEINSPLHF. CDR3 coding DNA: TGTGCCAGTAAACCCGGGACAGAAATTAATTCACCCCTCCACTTT. J is TRBJ1-6 and V is TRBV19, with TRBD1 matching 7 bases. The V and J ends lost 7 bases and 6 bases, in that order; junction bases with no gene match: 9. The germline V gene encodes CDR1 LNHDA and CDR2 SQIVND (reference sequence). The CDR3 is 15 amino acids.

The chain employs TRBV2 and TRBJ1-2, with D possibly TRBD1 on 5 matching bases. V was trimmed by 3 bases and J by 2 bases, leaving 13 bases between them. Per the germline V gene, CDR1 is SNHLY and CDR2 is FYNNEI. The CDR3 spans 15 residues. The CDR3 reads CASSDLGGLNYGYTF. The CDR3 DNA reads TGTGCCAGCAGTGATTTGGGGGGTTTGAACTATGGCTACACCTTC.

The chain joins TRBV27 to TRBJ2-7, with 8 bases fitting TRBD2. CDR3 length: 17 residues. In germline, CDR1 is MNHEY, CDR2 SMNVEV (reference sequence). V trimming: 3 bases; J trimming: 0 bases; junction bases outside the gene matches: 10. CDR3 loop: CASSFSKSGSYSYEQYF. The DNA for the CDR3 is TGTGCCAGCAGTTTCTCTAAAAGCGGGAGCTACTCCTACGAGCAGTACTTC.

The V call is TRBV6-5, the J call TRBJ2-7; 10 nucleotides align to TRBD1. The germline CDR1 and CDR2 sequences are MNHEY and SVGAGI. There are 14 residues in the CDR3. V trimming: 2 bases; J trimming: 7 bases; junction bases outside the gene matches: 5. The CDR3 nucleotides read TGTGCCAGCAGTTACGGGACAGGGGTAATTGAGCAGTACTTC. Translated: CASSYGTGVIEQYF.

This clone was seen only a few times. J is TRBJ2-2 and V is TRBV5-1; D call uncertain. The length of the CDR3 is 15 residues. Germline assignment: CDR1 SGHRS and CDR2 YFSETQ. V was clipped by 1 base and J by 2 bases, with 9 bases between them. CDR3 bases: TGCGCCAGCAGCTTGCCGAGTGTAAACACCGGGGAGCTGTTTTTT. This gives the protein CASSLPSVNTGELFF.

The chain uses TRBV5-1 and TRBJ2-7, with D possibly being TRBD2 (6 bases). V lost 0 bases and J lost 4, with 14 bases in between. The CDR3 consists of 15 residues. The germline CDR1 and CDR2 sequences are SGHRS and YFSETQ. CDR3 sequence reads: CASSLASGTPYEQYF. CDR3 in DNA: TGCGCCAGCAGCTTGGCATCCGGGACTCCTTACGAGCAGTACTTC. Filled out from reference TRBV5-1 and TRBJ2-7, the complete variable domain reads KAGVTQTPRYLIKTRGQQVTLSCSPISGHRSVSWYQQTPGQGLQFLFEYFSETQRNKGNFPGRFSGRQFSNSRSEMNVSTLELGDSALYLCASSLASGTPYEQYFGPGTRLTVT.

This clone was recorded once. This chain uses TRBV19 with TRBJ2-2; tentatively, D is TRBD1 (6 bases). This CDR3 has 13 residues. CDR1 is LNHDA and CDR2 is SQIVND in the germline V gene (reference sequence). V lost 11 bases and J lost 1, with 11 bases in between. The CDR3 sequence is CAGRTENTGELFF. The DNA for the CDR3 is TGTGCCGGCCGGACAGAGAACACCGGGGAGCTGTTTTTT.

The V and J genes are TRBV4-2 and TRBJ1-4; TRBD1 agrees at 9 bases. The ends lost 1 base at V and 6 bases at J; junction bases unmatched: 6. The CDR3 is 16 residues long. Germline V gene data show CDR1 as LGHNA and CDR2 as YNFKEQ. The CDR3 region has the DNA TGTGCCAGCAGCCAAGTCTACAGGGGGCAGGATGAAAAACTGTTTTTT. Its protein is CASSQVYRGQDEKLFF.

The CDR3, as DNA: TGTGCCAGCAGCCAAGGGAGTAGCGGCTCCTACAATGAGCAGTTCTTC. It is translated as CASSQGSSGSYNEQFF. V gene TRBV14 combines with J gene TRBJ2-1, with D perhaps matching TRBD2 (6 bases). Trimming removed 1 base at V and 0 bases at J, with 10 bases between. Germline V gives CDR1 SGHDN, CDR2 FVKESK. The CDR3 contains 16 residues. Full variable domain (missing parts from reference TRBV14 and TRBJ2-1): EAGVTQFPSHSVIEKGQTVTLRCDPISGHDNLYWYRRVMGKEIKFLLHFVKESKQDESGMPNNRFLAERTGGTYSTLKVQPAELEDSGVYFCASSQGSSGSYNEQFFGPGTRLTVL.

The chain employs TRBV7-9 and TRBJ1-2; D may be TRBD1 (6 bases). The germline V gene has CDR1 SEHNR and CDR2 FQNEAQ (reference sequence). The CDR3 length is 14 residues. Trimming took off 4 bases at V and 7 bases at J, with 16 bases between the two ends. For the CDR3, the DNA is TGTGCCAGCAGCTCCTCACTTGACAGGCGTGGCTACACCTTC. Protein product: CASSSSLDRRGYTF.

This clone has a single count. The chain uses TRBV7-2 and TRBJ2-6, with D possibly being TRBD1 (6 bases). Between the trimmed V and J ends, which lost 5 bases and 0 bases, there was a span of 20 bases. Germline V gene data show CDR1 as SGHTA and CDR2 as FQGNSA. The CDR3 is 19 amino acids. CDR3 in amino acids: CASSRGGQGTYSGANVLTF. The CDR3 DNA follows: TGTGCCAGCAGCCGAGGGGGTCAGGGGACCTACTCTGGGGCCAACGTCCTGACTTTC.

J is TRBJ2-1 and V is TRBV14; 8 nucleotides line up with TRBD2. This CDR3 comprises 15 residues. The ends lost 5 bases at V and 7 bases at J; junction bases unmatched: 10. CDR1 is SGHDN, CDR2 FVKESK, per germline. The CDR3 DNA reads TGTGCCAGCAGCTTTAGCGGGACACGGGGGAATGAGCAGTTCTTC. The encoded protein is CASSFSGTRGNEQFF.

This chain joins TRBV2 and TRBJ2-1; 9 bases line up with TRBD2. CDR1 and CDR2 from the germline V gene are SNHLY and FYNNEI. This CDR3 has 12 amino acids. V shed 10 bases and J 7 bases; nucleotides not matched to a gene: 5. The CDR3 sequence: CAILAGPNEQFF. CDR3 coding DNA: TGTGCCATTCTAGCGGGGCCTAATGAGCAGTTCTTC.

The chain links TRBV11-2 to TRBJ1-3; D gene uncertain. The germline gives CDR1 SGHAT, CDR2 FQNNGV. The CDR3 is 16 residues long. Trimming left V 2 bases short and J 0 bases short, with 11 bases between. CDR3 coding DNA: TGTGCCAGCAGCTTATGGACGGGAAACTCTGGAAACACCATATATTTT. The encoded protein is CASSLWTGNSGNTIYF. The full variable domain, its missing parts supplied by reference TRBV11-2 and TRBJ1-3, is EAGVAQSPRYKIIEKRQSVAFWCNPISGHATLYWYQQILGQGPKLLIQFQNNGVVDDSQLPKDRFSAERLKGVDSTLKIQPAKLEDSAVYLCASSLWTGNSGNTIYFGEGSWLTVV.

CDR3 loop: CASLSDLNTEAFF. CDR3 in DNA: TGTGCCAGTTTGAGCGACTTGAACACTGAAGCTTTCTTT. The rearrangement joins TRBV18 to TRBJ1-1; D gene uncertain. The CDR3 is 13 amino acids. The V gene lost 9 bases and the J gene lost 0 bases, with 11 bases spanning the gap. Germline loops: CDR1 KGHSH, CDR2 LQKENI.

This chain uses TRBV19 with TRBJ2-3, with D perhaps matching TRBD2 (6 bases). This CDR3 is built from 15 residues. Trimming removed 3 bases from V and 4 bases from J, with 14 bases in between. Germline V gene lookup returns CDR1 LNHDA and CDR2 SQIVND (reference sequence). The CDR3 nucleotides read TGTGCCAGTAGTATGGAACTAGCTAGGGCAGATACGCAGTATTTT. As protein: CASSMELARADTQYF.

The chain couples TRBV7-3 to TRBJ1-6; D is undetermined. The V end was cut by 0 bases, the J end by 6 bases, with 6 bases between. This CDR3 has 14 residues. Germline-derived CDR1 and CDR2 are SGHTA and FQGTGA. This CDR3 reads CASSLTFGNSPLHF. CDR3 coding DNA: TGTGCCAGCAGCTTAACGTTCGGTAATTCACCCCTCCACTTT. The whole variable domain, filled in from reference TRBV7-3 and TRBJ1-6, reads GAGVSQTPSNKVTEKGKYVELRCDPISGHTALYWYRQSLGQGPEFLIYFQGTGAADDSGLPNDRFFAVRPEGSVSTLKIQRTERGDSAVYLCASSLTFGNSPLHFGNGTRLTVT.

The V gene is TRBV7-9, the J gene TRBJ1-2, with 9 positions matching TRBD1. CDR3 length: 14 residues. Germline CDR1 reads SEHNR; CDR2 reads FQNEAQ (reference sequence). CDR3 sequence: CSLTGDRAEGGYTF. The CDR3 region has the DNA TGTTCCCTAACCGGGGACAGGGCAGAAGGGGGCTACACCTTC.

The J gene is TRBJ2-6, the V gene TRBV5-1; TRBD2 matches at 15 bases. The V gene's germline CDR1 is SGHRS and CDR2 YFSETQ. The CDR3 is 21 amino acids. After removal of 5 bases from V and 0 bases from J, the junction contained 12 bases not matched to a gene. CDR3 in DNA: TGCGCCAGCAGTTCGGGACTAGCGGGAGGCTTACCCTTCTCTGGGGCCAACGTCCTGACTTTC. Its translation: CASSSGLAGGLPFSGANVLTF.

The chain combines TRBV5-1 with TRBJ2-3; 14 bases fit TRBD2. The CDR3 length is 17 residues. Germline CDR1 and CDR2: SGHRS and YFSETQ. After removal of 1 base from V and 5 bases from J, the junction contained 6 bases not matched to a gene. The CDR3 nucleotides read TGCGCCAGCAGCTTGACCGGGACTAGCGGGAGTCTAGATACGCAGTATTTT. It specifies CASSLTGTSGSLDTQYF.

Here the CDR3 reads CASSWGQGKHEQYF. DNA for the CDR3: TGTGCCAGCAGCTGGGGACAGGGGAAGCACGAGCAGTACTTC. This chain links TRBV7-9 with TRBJ2-5, with 10 positions matching TRBD1. The J call could be wrong; TRBJ2-7 is a better fit for the DNA end. This CDR3 has 14 residues. Per the germline V gene, CDR1 is SEHNR and CDR2 is FQNEAQ (reference sequence).

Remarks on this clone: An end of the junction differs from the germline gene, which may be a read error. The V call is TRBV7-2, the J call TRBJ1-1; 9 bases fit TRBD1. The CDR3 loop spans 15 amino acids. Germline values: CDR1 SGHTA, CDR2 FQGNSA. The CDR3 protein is CASSVAGTGKTEAFF. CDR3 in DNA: TGTGCCAGCAGCGTAGCTGGGACAGGGAAGACTGAAGCTTTCTTT.